The 28 T cell receptor beta chains presented below share a single source sample, sequenced in a study of molecular identifiers for immune sequencing clone quantification. A single record per CDR3 protein comes from TCRdb applying MiXCR to the PCR reads. This sample has 600,000 to 650,000 distinct CDR3 sequences; 15% to 20% occur once, and the top ten carry 0.85%. The sample taken for sequencing was naive CD8+ T cells from blood, with Jurkat cell RNA spiked in. The subset: FACS-sorted CD8+CD4-CCR7+CD45RA+ naive T cells. The source of these receptors is a human donor in good health. Some libraries in this study had Jurkat cell RNA spiked in.

In its sample, this clonotype was seen many times. The chain recombines TRBV9 with TRBJ1-1; TRBD1 might be the D (5 bases). CDR3 size: 13 residues. The V and J ends lost 5 bases and 5 bases respectively, with 13 bases between them. Germline V gives CDR1 SGDLS, CDR2 YYNGEE. In DNA, the CDR3 is TGTGCCAGCAGGTCCAGGGAAGGGACTGAAGCTTTCTTT. It encodes CASRSREGTEAFF.

This clonotype was observed many times. V usage is TRBV15 and J usage is TRBJ1-5; D not resolved. Per germline, CDR1 LNHNV and CDR2 YYDKDF (reference sequence). This CDR3 comprises 14 residues. The V gene lost 3 bases and the J gene lost 0 bases, with 6 bases spanning the gap. CDR3 loop: CATSSYDSNQPQHF. In DNA form, the CDR3 reads TGTGCCACCAGCAGCTACGATAGCAATCAGCCCCAGCATTTT.

This clonotype came up many times. The genes are TRBV7-9 and TRBJ2-5; no reliable D call. The V gene's germline CDR1 is SEHNR and CDR2 FQNEAQ (reference sequence). Trimming stripped 5 bases from V and 3 bases from J, with 10 bases between. The CDR3 totals 13 residues. The chain's CDR3 is CASSPTLKETQYF. The CDR3 region has the DNA TGTGCCAGCAGCCCAACGCTAAAAGAGACCCAGTACTTC.

This clonotype was picked up a small number of times. The CDR3 here is CATATGAGQPQHF. The CDR3, as DNA: TGTGCCACCGCGACGGGGGCGGGGCAGCCCCAGCATTTT. The gene calls are TRBV24-1 and TRBJ1-5, with D possibly matching TRBD1 (6 bases). Germline V CDR1 and CDR2: KGHDR, SFDVKD. There are 13 residues in the CDR3. Trimming left V 9 bases short and J 7 bases short, with 15 bases between.

This clonotype was found many times. The J gene is TRBJ1-1, the V gene TRBV29-1; tentatively, D is TRBD1 (5 bases). V was clipped by 3 bases and J by 4 bases, with 6 bases between them. This CDR3 is built from 11 residues. Germline V gene sequence: CDR1 SQVTM, CDR2 ANQGSEA. In DNA, the CDR3 is TGCAGCGTTGATGGGGGCACTGAAGCTTTCTTT. Translating gives CSVDGGTEAFF.

This chain's CDR3 is CASSPPTSSYPEQYF. The CDR3 DNA reads as TGTGCCAGCAGCCCCCCGACATCGTCTTACCCCGAGCAGTACTTC. The V call is TRBV7-9, the J call TRBJ2-7; D unresolved. V lost 5 bases, J lost 6 bases, and 20 bases lay in between. The CDR3 sequence is 15 residues long. Germline CDR1 is SEHNR and CDR2 is FQNEAQ (reference sequence).

In this sample, this clonotype turned up many times. V gene TRBV7-9 combines with J gene TRBJ1-3, with D uncertain. This CDR3 region has 14 residues. Trimming removed 2 bases from V and 1 base from J, with 6 bases in between. Germline V gene lookup returns CDR1 SEHNR and CDR2 FQNEAQ (reference sequence). The CDR3 bases are TGTGCCAGCAGCTTAACGGAGTCTGGAAACACCATATATTTT. It codes for CASSLTESGNTIYF.

This clonotype was recorded at least ten times. This chain uses TRBV5-1 with TRBJ1-5; 10 bases align to TRBD1. In germline, CDR1 is SGHRS, CDR2 YFSETQ. V was clipped by 4 bases and J by 5 bases; unmatched bases: 3. This CDR3 region has 14 residues. In DNA, the CDR3 is TGCGCCAGCAGCACCGGGACAGGGGATCAGCCCCAGCATTTT. The encoded protein is CASSTGTGDQPQHF.

As for this clonotype: Possible read error: a much larger clone is one base away. V and J are TRBV6-6 and TRBJ2-3, with D possibly being TRBD1 (6 bases). The CDR3 contains 15 residues. V was clipped by 1 base and J by 4 bases, with 12 bases between them. The germline gives CDR1 MNHNY, CDR2 SVGAGI (reference sequence). In DNA, the CDR3 is TGTGCCAGCAGTTACTATGGGACACACGCAGATACGCAGTATTTT. It translates to CASSYYGTHADTQYF.

This clonotype was counted a few times. The rearrangement uses TRBV30 and TRBJ2-7, with 12 bases matching TRBD1. The CDR3 consists of 12 residues. V lost 8 bases to trimming and J lost 4 bases; unmatched junction nucleotides: 3. The germline CDR1 and CDR2 sequences are GTSNPN and SVGIG (reference sequence). In nucleotides, the CDR3 is TGTGCCCTGGGACAGGGGGCGTACGAGCAGTACTTC. Protein sequence: CALGQGAYEQYF.

This clonotype was recorded at least ten times. This chain links TRBV20-1 with TRBJ2-7; 8 nucleotides line up with TRBD1. The CDR3 is made up of 12 amino acids. With V trimmed by 5 bases and J by 5 bases, 5 bases remained unmatched. Germline-derived CDR1 and CDR2 are DFQATT and SNEGSKA (reference sequence). The CDR3 protein is CSAEDRDNEQYF. In DNA form, the CDR3 reads TGCAGTGCTGAGGACAGGGACAACGAGCAGTACTTC.

This clonotype has ten or more counts. The gene calls are TRBV4-1 and TRBJ1-1; a weak D match, TRBD1 (6 bases). This CDR3 has 15 residues. V was clipped by 2 bases and J by 4 bases, with 14 bases between them. Germline CDR1 reads MGHRA; CDR2 reads YSYEKL. In DNA form, the CDR3 reads TGCGCCAGCAGCCAAAACCCGGGGGCCAGCACTGAAGCTTTCTTT. It yields the protein CASSQNPGASTEAFF.

This clonotype has just a few counts. This sequence joins TRBV20-1 and TRBJ2-3, with D uncertain. Germline assignment: CDR1 DFQATT and CDR2 SNEGSKA (reference sequence). Trimming pared 0 bases from V and 3 bases from J, leaving 19 bases between. This CDR3 spans 17 amino acids. The CDR3 spells CSARDPVSRILTDTQYF. The CDR3, as DNA: TGCAGTGCTAGAGATCCGGTTAGCCGAATTTTGACAGATACGCAGTATTTT.

This clonotype was detected only a few times. A clone one base away is much larger, so this may be a read error. The CDR3 loop is CTSSLAQNQPQHF. The DNA of the CDR3 is TGTACCAGCAGCTTAGCCCAAAATCAGCCCCAGCATTTT. The chain links TRBV7-4 to TRBJ1-5; D remains unclear. Germline V gives CDR1 SGHVT, CDR2 SQSDAQ. CDR3 length: 13 residues.

This clonotype was seen many times. The gene calls are TRBV4-1 and TRBJ1-1, with TRBD1 matching over 8 bases. Germline trimming cut 0 bases from V and 1 base from J; bases unmatched to any gene: 1. CDR1 and CDR2 (germline): MGHRA, YSYEKL. The length of the CDR3 is 15 residues. Written as DNA, the CDR3 is TGCGCCAGCAGCCAAGATGGACAGGGGAACACTGAAGCTTTCTTT. This encodes CASSQDGQGNTEAFF.

This clonotype has just a few counts. This chain links TRBV19 with TRBJ2-5; 12 bases line up with TRBD1. Trimming removed 6 bases from V and 5 bases from J; junction bases left unmatched: 7. Germline V CDR1 and CDR2: LNHDA, SQIVND (reference sequence). This CDR3 is built from 15 residues. The CDR3 region has the DNA TGTGCCAGTAGACTCGGGACAGGGGGCTATGAGACCCAGTACTTC. Protein product: CASRLGTGGYETQYF.

This clonotype was counted at least ten times. The gene calls are TRBV11-2 and TRBJ2-1; the D call may be TRBD1 or TRBD2 (5 bases each). This CDR3 contains 16 residues. CDR1 is SGHAT, CDR2 FQNNGV, per germline. Deletions cut 1 base from V and 0 bases from J, with 10 bases between. Here the CDR3 DNA reads TGTGCCAGCAGCTTAGGGGGGATGGTCTCCTACAATGAGCAGTTCTTC. Encoded protein: CASSLGGMVSYNEQFF.

The chain uses TRBV27 and TRBJ1-1; no clear D. The CDR3 runs to 13 residues. V lost 8 bases to trimming and J lost 5 bases, with 15 bases between them. Germline V lookup: CDR1 MNHEY, CDR2 SMNVEV (reference sequence). This CDR3 reads CASLGDQLTEAFF. The CDR3 nucleotides read TGTGCCAGCCTAGGAGACCAGTTGACTGAAGCTTTCTTT.

This clonotype was counted between two and nine times. The chain carries TRBV9 and TRBJ2-7; 8 bases are a match to TRBD2. The V gene end was trimmed by 3 bases and the J gene end by 4 bases; junction bases not matched to a gene: 6. Germline-derived CDR1 and CDR2 are SGDLS and YYNGEE. There are 14 residues in the CDR3. CDR3 bases: TGTGCCAGCAGCGCCGGGGGGGGGGCGTACGAGCAGTACTTC. Translation gives CASSAGGGAYEQYF.

This clonotype was recorded many times. The chain carries TRBV7-2 and TRBJ2-7; 7 nucleotides match TRBD1. The CDR3 runs 14 residues. In germline, CDR1 is SGHTA, CDR2 FQGNSA. The junction had 6 bases not matched to a gene; V was cut back by 5 bases and J by 2 bases. The CDR3 coding sequence is TGTGCCAGCAGCCAGGGACAGCCGACCTACGAGCAGTACTTC. It specifies CASSQGQPTYEQYF.

This clonotype was recorded many times. This chain links TRBV7-9 with TRBJ2-3; D may be TRBD1 or TRBD2 (5 bases each). The V and J ends lost 4 bases and 2 bases respectively, with 10 bases between them. Germline CDR1 is SEHNR and CDR2 is FQNEAQ (reference sequence). The CDR3 contains 14 residues. The DNA for the CDR3 is TGTGCCAGCAGCTCCGGGACCCCCACAGATACGCAGTATTTT. Protein product: CASSSGTPTDTQYF.

As to this clonotype: It may be a read error: a sequence one base away is much more abundant. The chain combines TRBV29-1 with TRBJ1-4, with D uncertain. This CDR3 comprises 14 residues. Per the germline V gene, CDR1 is SQVTM and CDR2 is ANQGSEA. The germline V and J ends were trimmed by 4 bases and 7 bases, with 16 bases remaining between them. CDR3 nucleotide sequence: TGCAGCGTTGGAGAGGAAGGGCTCACTGAAAAACTGTTTTTT. Translation: CSVGEEGLTEKLFF.

This clonotype was counted between two and nine times. The gene calls are TRBV15 and TRBJ1-5; no definite D call. The CDR3 covers 12 residues. V dropped 1 base and J dropped 3 bases, with 1 base sitting between them. Germline V lookup: CDR1 LNHNV, CDR2 YYDKDF (reference sequence). CDR3 loop: CATSRANQPQHF. The CDR3 bases are TGTGCCACCAGCAGAGCCAATCAGCCCCAGCATTTT.

This clonotype was counted ten times or more. The chain combines TRBV7-8 with TRBJ2-3, with D perhaps TRBD1 (5 bases). Trimming left V 2 bases short and J 3 bases short, with 21 bases between. Germline V gives CDR1 SGHVS, CDR2 FQNEAQ. CDR3 size: 18 residues. The CDR3 DNA sequence: TGTGCCAGCAGCTTACCCGAACAGGACCTCTTCAGTACAGATACGCAGTATTTT. Amino acid sequence: CASSLPEQDLFSTDTQYF. The whole variable domain, filled in from reference TRBV7-8 and TRBJ2-3, reads GAGVSQSPRYKVAKRGQDVALRCDPISGHVSLFWYQQALGQGPEFLTYFQNEAQLDKSGLPSDRFFAERPEGSVSTLKIQRTQQEDSAVYLCASSLPEQDLFSTDTQYFGPGTRLTVL.

This clonotype has just a few counts. The CDR3 loop is CAWSGWTGQREQYF. The CDR3 nucleotides read TGTGCCTGGAGTGGGTGGACAGGGCAACGCGAGCAGTACTTC. The V and J genes are TRBV30 and TRBJ2-7, with 8 bases lining up with TRBD1. Losses at the gene ends were 1 base for V and 6 bases for J; bases not matched to a gene: 8. The CDR3 is 14 residues long. CDR1 is GTSNPN, CDR2 SVGIG, per germline (reference sequence).

This clonotype was seen many times. This chain links TRBV15 with TRBJ2-1, with 7 bases lining up with TRBD1. Germline V CDR1 and CDR2: LNHNV, YYDKDF (reference sequence). Trimming at V came to 1 base and at J to 8 bases, leaving 8 bases not matched to a gene. This CDR3 region has 15 residues. The CDR3 region is CATSRARQGPHEQFF. CDR3 sequence (DNA): TGTGCCACCAGCAGAGCTAGACAGGGTCCCCATGAGCAGTTCTTC.

This clonotype was observed many times. The junction shows a germline mismatch at one end, possibly a read error. The rearrangement joins TRBV7-8 to TRBJ1-4, with D unresolved. Germline values: CDR1 SGHVS, CDR2 FQNEAQ. The CDR3 spans 12 residues. In nucleotides, the CDR3 is TGTGCCAGCAGCTCGCCGGATGAAACACTGTTTTTT. Translating it yields CASSSPDETLFF.

This clonotype was observed at least ten times. The chain recombines TRBV2 with TRBJ1-1; D call uncertain. Trimming left V 8 bases short and J 9 bases short, with 19 bases between. The CDR3 covers 13 residues. CDR1 SNHLY and CDR2 FYNNEI come from the germline V gene. This CDR3 is CASPEEGFLKAFF. In nucleotides, the CDR3 is TGTGCCAGCCCCGAGGAAGGGTTTCTGAAAGCTTTCTTT.